This T cell receptor (beta chain) came from a study of OX40 agonist ivuxolimab in advanced cancers. This clone was recorded only once. CDR1 MNHEY and CDR2 SVGAGI come from the germline V gene. V was clipped by 2 bases and J by 8 bases, with 13 bases between them. The CDR3 covers 14 residues. Using immunoSEQ multiplex PCR, the repertoire was profiled, and TCRdb retains in-frame clones only, with some absent. The top ten hold about 50% of the sample, which has about 19,000 clones, 85% to 90% seen once. The TCR comes from an adult with an advanced solid tumor such as melanoma, head and neck, liver or kidney cancer. V gene TRBV6-5 combines with J gene TRBJ2-1; TRBD1 might be the D (6 bases). The material was CD4+ or CD8+ T cells sorted from blood, obtained in a trial of the OX40 agonist ivuxolimab. The CDR3 sequence: CASSYGGGIDEQFF. CDR3 in DNA: TGTGCCAGCAGTTACGGTGGGGGCATCGATGAGCAGTTCTTC.